A single sample is the source of the 25 T cell receptor beta chains below, sequenced in a study of control samples from healthy donors and cancer patients. TCRdb's table, derived via immunoSEQ multiplex PCR, lists solely in-frame clones and lacks some. The profile shows about 150,000 clones, roughly 94% of them singletons. Sequenced sample: blood. The receptor source for this set is a man in his forties in good health.

The CDR3 DNA follows: TGTGCCAGCAGCCCTAAGGTCCTTCCCCCAGGAAACACCATATATTTT. Its translation is CASSPKVLPPGNTIYF. This rearrangement joins TRBV3-1 (or the pseudogene TRBV3-2) to TRBJ1-3; no definite D call. The CDR3 sequence is 16 residues long. The germline V and J ends were trimmed by 4 bases and 4 bases, with 17 bases remaining between them. CDR1 is LGHDT and CDR2 is YNNKEL in the germline V gene (reference sequence).

This chain connects TRBV9 to TRBJ2-1; D possibly corresponds to TRBD1 (7 bases). This CDR3 is 15 amino acids long. The V and J ends lost 0 bases and 7 bases respectively, with 14 bases between them. The V gene's germline CDR1 is SGDLS and CDR2 YYNGEE. Here the CDR3 DNA reads TGTGCCAGCAGCGTAGAGGGGGCGGGGCGAAATGAGCAGTTCTTC. Encoded protein: CASSVEGAGRNEQFF.

CDR3 nucleotides: TGTGCCTGGAGTAAAGGACTAGCGGGTGAGCAGTTCTTC. It codes for CAWSKGLAGEQFF. The chain uses TRBV30 and TRBJ2-1; 11 nucleotides match TRBD2. Germline V CDR1 and CDR2: GTSNPN, SVGIG (reference sequence). The V and J ends lost 2 bases and 9 bases, in that order; junction bases with no gene match: 3. This CDR3 region has 13 residues.

This clone was found a few times. CDR3 loop: CASSWDGERGDSPLHF. The CDR3 DNA is TGTGCCAGCAGCTGGGACGGAGAGCGGGGAGATTCACCCCTCCACTTT. J is TRBJ1-6 and V is TRBV5-4; D is possibly TRBD1 (5 bases). This CDR3 contains 16 residues. The germline V gene encodes CDR1 SGHNT and CDR2 YYREEE (reference sequence). V was trimmed by 3 bases and J by 8 bases, leaving 18 bases between them.

The genes are TRBV5-6 and TRBJ1-3; D gene ambiguous. Germline-derived CDR1 and CDR2 are SGHDT and YYEEEE. V was clipped by 2 bases and J by 2 bases, with 2 bases between them. This CDR3 has 12 amino acids. The CDR3 DNA reads as TGTGCCAGCAGCTTCACTGGAAACACCATATATTTT. It encodes CASSFTGNTIYF.

This chain connects TRBV6-5 to TRBJ1-1; TRBD1 is a possible D gene (6 bases). V lost 0 bases to trimming and J lost 5 bases, with 10 bases between them. The CDR3 sequence is 14 residues long. Germline V gene sequence: CDR1 MNHEY, CDR2 SVGAGI. CDR3 nucleotides: TGTGCCAGCAGTTACTCGAGGGGGAAGACTGAAGCTTTCTTT. Its translation: CASSYSRGKTEAFF.

The chain uses TRBV3-1 (or the pseudogene TRBV3-2) and TRBJ2-1; D gene unclear. Deletions cut 0 bases from V and 4 bases from J, with 16 bases between. CDR3 length equals 17 residues. The germline gives CDR1 LGHDT, CDR2 YNNKEL (reference sequence). The CDR3 here is CASSQDKDPSRYNEQFF. CDR3 DNA: TGTGCCAGCAGCCAAGATAAGGACCCGTCGAGATACAATGAGCAGTTCTTC.

The chain uses TRBV9 and TRBJ2-2; D uncertain. CDR3 length equals 14 residues. V was cut by 1 base and J by 3 bases, with 7 bases left in between. The germline CDR1 and CDR2 sequences are SGDLS and YYNGEE. The CDR3, as DNA: TGTGCCAGCAGCGTAACACAGCACACCGGGGAGCTGTTTTTT. The encoded protein is CASSVTQHTGELFF.

The rearrangement links TRBV7-2 to TRBJ2-5; TRBD2 agrees at 11 bases. V was pared by 3 bases and J by 1 base, with 13 bases of the junction left unmatched. The CDR3 has 19 residues. The germline V gene encodes CDR1 SGHTA and CDR2 FQGNSA. CDR3: CASSLRGLAGGQVQETQYF. The CDR3 nucleotides read TGTGCCAGCAGCTTGAGGGGATTAGCGGGGGGGCAGGTCCAAGAGACCCAGTACTTC.

The chain uses TRBV2 and TRBJ2-4; no firm D call. Trimming pared 2 bases from V and 0 bases from J, leaving 5 bases between. The CDR3 spans 14 residues. The V gene's germline CDR1 is SNHLY and CDR2 FYNNEI. The CDR3 nucleotides are TGTGCCAGCAGTGAAACTGTAGCCAAAAACATTCAGTACTTC. Its translation: CASSETVAKNIQYF.

This chain connects TRBV28 to TRBJ1-6, with D perhaps TRBD1 (5 bases). Per germline, CDR1 MDHEN and CDR2 SYDVKM. The V end lost 7 bases, the J end lost 0 bases, and 13 bases lay between the germline ends. CDR3 length: 16 residues. CDR3 protein: CASTGGGGSYNSPLHF. As DNA, the CDR3 is TGTGCCAGCACCGGCGGGGGGGGCTCCTATAATTCACCCCTCCACTTT.

The rearrangement links TRBV30 to TRBJ1-6; 7 nucleotides agree with TRBD1. This CDR3 region has 13 residues. The V gene's germline CDR1 is GTSNPN and CDR2 SVGIG (reference sequence). Unmatched junction bases numbered 6, after V lost 5 bases and J lost 8 bases. CDR3 protein: CAWAGQTDSPLHF. CDR3 in DNA: TGTGCCTGGGCGGGACAGACGGATTCACCCCTCCACTTT.

This clone has more than one count but fewer than ten. At one boundary the junction diverges from the germline segment, which might be a read error. The chain couples TRBV7-2 to TRBJ2-7; D is unresolved. The CDR3 sequence is 14 residues long. CDR1 SGHTA and CDR2 FQGNSA come from the germline V gene. CDR3 DNA: TGTGCCAGCAGCTTAGCCACAGCATCCTCCGAGCAGTACTTC. Protein: CASSLATASSEQYF. Using reference TRBV7-2 and TRBJ2-7 for the parts outside the CDR3, the full variable domain is GAGVSQSPSNKVTEKGKDVELRCDPISGHTALYWYRQSLGQGLEFLIYFQGNSAPDKSGLPSDRFSAERTGGSVSTLTIQRTQQEDSAVYLCASSLATASSEQYFGPGTRLTVT.

The chain recombines TRBV19 with TRBJ2-3; TRBD2 matches 12 bases. J was trimmed by 0 bases and V by 4 bases; bases with no gene match: 8. Looked up from germline, CDR1 is LNHDA and CDR2 is SQIVND (reference sequence). CDR3 length: 18 residues. The CDR3 reads CASSRLAGADSSTDTQYF. The CDR3 DNA sequence: TGTGCCAGTAGTAGACTAGCGGGGGCCGACTCTAGCACAGATACGCAGTATTTT. The full variable domain, with the rest looked up from reference TRBV19 and TRBJ2-3, is DGGITQSPKYLFRKEGQNVTLSCEQNLNHDAMYWYRQDPGQGLRLIYYSQIVNDFQKGDIAEGYSVSREKKESFPLTVTSAQKNPTAFYLCASSRLAGADSSTDTQYFGPGTRLTVL.

The genes are TRBV4-3 and TRBJ1-2; D call uncertain. Looked up from germline, CDR1 is LGHNA and CDR2 is YSLEER. The CDR3 is made up of 14 amino acids. Between the trimmed V and J ends, which lost 0 bases and 1 base, there was a span of 6 bases. CDR3 coding DNA: TGCGCCAGCAGCCAAGAAAGAAGTAACTATGGCTACACCTTC. Its translation: CASSQERSNYGYTF.

The J gene is TRBJ2-1, the V gene TRBV24-1; either TRBD1 or TRBD2 may supply D (5 bases each). Germline V gene data show CDR1 as KGHDR and CDR2 as SFDVKD. This CDR3 has 16 amino acids. Trimming took off 4 bases at V and 4 bases at J, with 16 bases between the two ends. The CDR3 region is CATSDPGWGSYNEQFF. Here the CDR3 DNA reads TGTGCCACCAGTGACCCAGGATGGGGGTCTTACAATGAGCAGTTCTTC.

V usage is TRBV28 and J usage is TRBJ1-5; D gene uncertain. The CDR3 has 13 residues. V was pared by 4 bases and J by 3 bases, with 7 bases between. The V gene's germline CDR1 is MDHEN and CDR2 SYDVKM. The CDR3 DNA is TGTGCCAGCAGTTCCGGGTCCAATCAGCCCCAGCATTTT. Protein product: CASSSGSNQPQHF.

The CDR3 DNA reads TGCGCCAGCAGCTTGGAGGGCGAAGCTTTCTTT. It translates to CASSLEGEAFF. The chain combines TRBV5-1 with TRBJ1-1, with D uncertain. With 0 bases removed from V and 8 bases from J, the gap between germline ends came to 5 bases. The CDR3 totals 11 residues. The germline gives CDR1 SGHRS, CDR2 YFSETQ. The variable domain in full, completed from reference TRBV5-1 and TRBJ1-1, reads KAGVTQTPRYLIKTRGQQVTLSCSPISGHRSVSWYQQTPGQGLQFLFEYFSETQRNKGNFPGRFSGRQFSNSRSEMNVSTLELGDSALYLCASSLEGEAFFGQGTRLTVV.

The chain is built from TRBV19 and TRBJ2-2; 12 nucleotides align to TRBD2. The germline CDR1 and CDR2 sequences are LNHDA and SQIVND (reference sequence). The CDR3 spans 15 residues. V shed 9 bases, J shed 1 base, and the junction held 3 bases outside the gene matches. The CDR3 DNA reads as TGTGCCAGCTCTAGCGGGGGGGTGAACACCGGGGAGCTGTTTTTT. It specifies CASSSGGVNTGELFF.

CDR3 nucleotide sequence: TGTGCCAGCGCAACCGGGACAGGGGGAAATGTTAGGTGGGGCTACGAGCAGTACTTC. Translation: CASATGTGGNVRWGYEQYF. The chain is built from TRBV21-1 and TRBJ2-7; TRBD1 is the table's D call, not checked against the DNA. TRBV21-1 is shown as a pseudogene. This CDR3 region has 19 residues.

The chain employs TRBV9 and TRBJ1-1; a possible D gene is TRBD1 (6 bases). V was trimmed by 5 bases and J by 0 bases, leaving 11 bases between them. The CDR3 runs to 14 residues. Germline V gene lookup returns CDR1 SGDLS and CDR2 YYNGEE. Written as DNA, the CDR3 is TGTGCCAGCAGGGAGGGGGATTTGAACACTGAAGCTTTCTTT. It specifies CASREGDLNTEAFF.

The chain recombines TRBV6-5 with TRBJ1-3; TRBD1 is a possible D gene (6 bases). This CDR3 is 13 amino acids long. The germline gives CDR1 MNHEY, CDR2 SVGAGI. Trimming shortened V by 6 bases and J by 0 bases, and 6 bases separated the two germline ends. The CDR3 sequence is CASRDSSGNTIYF. The CDR3 coding sequence is TGTGCCAGCAGGGACAGCTCTGGAAACACCATATATTTT.

This clone has more than one count but fewer than ten. The CDR3 sequence: CASSQVSSPLHF. CDR3 nucleotides: TGCGCCAGCAGCCAAGTCTCCTCACCCCTCCACTTT. This rearrangement joins TRBV4-1 to TRBJ1-6, with D unresolved. The CDR3 consists of 12 residues. V was trimmed by 1 base and J by 10 bases, leaving 5 bases between them. The germline CDR1 and CDR2 sequences are MGHRA and YSYEKL.

The V gene is TRBV5-1, the J gene TRBJ1-1; D is ambiguous. The germline CDR1 and CDR2 sequences are SGHRS and YFSETQ. Deletions cut 3 bases from V and 6 bases from J, with 12 bases between. This CDR3 contains 13 residues. This CDR3 is CASSWTTGSEAFF. Here the CDR3 DNA reads TGCGCCAGCAGCTGGACGACGGGCTCTGAAGCTTTCTTT.

The V and J genes are TRBV12-3 or TRBV12-4 and TRBJ1-2, with no clear D. CDR3 length: 13 amino acids. V was trimmed by 3 bases and J by 4 bases, leaving 9 bases between them. The chain's CDR3 is CASSLGTVYGYTF. As DNA, the CDR3 is TGTGCCAGCAGTTTGGGTACTGTCTATGGCTACACCTTC.